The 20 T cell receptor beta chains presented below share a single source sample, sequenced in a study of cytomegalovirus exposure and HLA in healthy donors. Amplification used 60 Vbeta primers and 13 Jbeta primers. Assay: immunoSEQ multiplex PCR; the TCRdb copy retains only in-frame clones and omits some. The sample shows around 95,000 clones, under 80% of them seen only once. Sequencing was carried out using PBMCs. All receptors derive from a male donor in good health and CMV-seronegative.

The CDR3 sequence is CASSAPIMTGDQYF. CDR3 in DNA: TGTGCCAGCTCAGCGCCTATAATGACCGGAGATCAGTACTTC. This sequence joins TRBV18 and TRBJ2-5; D unresolved. The CDR3 covers 14 residues. Germline values: CDR1 KGHSH, CDR2 LQKENI. The ends were cut back, 5 bases at V and 11 bases at J, with 21 bases in the middle.

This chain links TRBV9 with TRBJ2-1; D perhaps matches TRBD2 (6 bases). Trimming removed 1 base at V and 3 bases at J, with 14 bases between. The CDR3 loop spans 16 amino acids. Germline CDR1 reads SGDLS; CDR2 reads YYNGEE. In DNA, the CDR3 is TGTGCCAGCAGCGTAATCGTTAGCGGTAGCTACAATGAGCAGTTCTTC. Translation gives CASSVIVSGSYNEQFF.

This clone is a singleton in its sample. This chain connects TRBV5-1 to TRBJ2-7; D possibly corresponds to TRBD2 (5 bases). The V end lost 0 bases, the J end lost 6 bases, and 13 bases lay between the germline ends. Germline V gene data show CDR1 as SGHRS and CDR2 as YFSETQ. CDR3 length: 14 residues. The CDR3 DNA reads TGCGCCAGCAGCTTGGCCGTGGCGGGTCGCGAGCAGTACTTC. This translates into CASSLAVAGREQYF.

The CDR3 DNA reads TGCGCCAGCAGCTTGATATCTTCGGGATTGACCTACGAGCAGTACTTC. It codes for CASSLISSGLTYEQYF. V is TRBV5-1 and J is TRBJ2-7; weak D call: TRBD2 (5 bases). Germline CDR1 SGHRS, CDR2 YFSETQ. Trimming took off 1 base at V and 2 bases at J, with 16 bases between the two ends. The CDR3 extends over 16 amino acids.

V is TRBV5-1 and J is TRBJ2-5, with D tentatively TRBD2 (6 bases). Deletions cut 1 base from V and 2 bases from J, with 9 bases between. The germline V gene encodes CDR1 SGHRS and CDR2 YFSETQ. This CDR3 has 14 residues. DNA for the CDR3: TGCGCCAGCAGCTTGTTCGGGACTCAAGAGACCCAGTACTTC. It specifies CASSLFGTQETQYF. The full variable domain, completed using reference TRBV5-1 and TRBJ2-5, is KAGVTQTPRYLIKTRGQQVTLSCSPISGHRSVSWYQQTPGQGLQFLFEYFSETQRNKGNFPGRFSGRQFSNSRSEMNVSTLELGDSALYLCASSLFGTQETQYFGPGTRLLVL.

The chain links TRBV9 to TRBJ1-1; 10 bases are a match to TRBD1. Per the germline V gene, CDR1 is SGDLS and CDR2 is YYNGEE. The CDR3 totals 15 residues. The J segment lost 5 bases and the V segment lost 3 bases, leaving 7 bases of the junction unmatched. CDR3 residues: CASSGRDRGRTEAFF. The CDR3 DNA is TGTGCCAGCAGCGGACGAGACAGGGGGCGAACTGAAGCTTTCTTT.

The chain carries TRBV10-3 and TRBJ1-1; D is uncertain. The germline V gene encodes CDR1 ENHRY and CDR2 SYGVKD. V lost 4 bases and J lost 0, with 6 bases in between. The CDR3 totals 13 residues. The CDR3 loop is CAISGPLNTEAFF. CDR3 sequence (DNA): TGTGCCATCAGTGGGCCCCTGAACACTGAAGCTTTCTTT.

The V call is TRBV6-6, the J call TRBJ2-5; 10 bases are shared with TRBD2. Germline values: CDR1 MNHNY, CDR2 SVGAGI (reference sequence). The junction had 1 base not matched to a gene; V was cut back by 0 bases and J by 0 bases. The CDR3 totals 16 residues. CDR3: CASSYSSGRNQETQYF. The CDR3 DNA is TGTGCCAGCAGTTACTCTAGCGGGAGGAACCAAGAGACCCAGTACTTC.

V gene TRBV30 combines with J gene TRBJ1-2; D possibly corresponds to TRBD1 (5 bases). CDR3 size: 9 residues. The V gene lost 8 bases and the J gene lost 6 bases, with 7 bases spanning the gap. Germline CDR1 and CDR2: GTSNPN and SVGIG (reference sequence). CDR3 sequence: CAVRDGYTF. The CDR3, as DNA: TGTGCCGTCAGGGATGGCTACACCTTC.

The CDR3 DNA sequence: TGTGCCAGCAGTTCCGGGTCTTCTTTCTACGAGCAGTACTTC. It encodes CASSSGSSFYEQYF. The chain is built from TRBV11-2 and TRBJ2-7; D is undetermined. In germline, CDR1 is SGHAT, CDR2 FQNNGV. Trimming took 6 bases from V and 3 from J, leaving 15 bases between them. CDR3 size: 14 residues.

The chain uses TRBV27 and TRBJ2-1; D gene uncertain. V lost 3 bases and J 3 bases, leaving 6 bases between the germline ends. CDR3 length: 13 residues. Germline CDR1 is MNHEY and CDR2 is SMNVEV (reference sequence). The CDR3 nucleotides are TGTGCCAGCAGTTTGGGCTACTACAATGAGCAGTTCTTC. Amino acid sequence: CASSLGYYNEQFF.

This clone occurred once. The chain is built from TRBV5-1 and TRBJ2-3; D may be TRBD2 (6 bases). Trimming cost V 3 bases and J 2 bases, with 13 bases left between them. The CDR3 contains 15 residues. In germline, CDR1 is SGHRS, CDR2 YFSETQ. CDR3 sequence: CASSSSLGLTDTQYF. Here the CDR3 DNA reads TGCGCCAGCAGCTCTAGTCTGGGACTCACAGATACGCAGTATTTT.

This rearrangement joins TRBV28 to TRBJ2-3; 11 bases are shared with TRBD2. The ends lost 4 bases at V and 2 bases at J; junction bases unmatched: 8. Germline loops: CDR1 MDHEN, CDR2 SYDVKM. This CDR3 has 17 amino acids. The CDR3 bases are TGTGCCAGCAGTTCTTTAGCGGGGGGGGAGGCCACAGATACGCAGTATTTT. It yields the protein CASSSLAGGEATDTQYF. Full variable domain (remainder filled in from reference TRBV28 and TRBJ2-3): DVKVTQSSRYLVKRTGEKVFLECVQDMDHENMFWYRQDPGLGLRLIYFSYDVKMKEKGDIPEGYSVSREKKERFSLILESASTNQTSMYLCASSSLAGGEATDTQYFGPGTRLTVL.

The CDR3: CASSSDRSSYNEQFF. DNA of the CDR3: TGTGCCAGCAGTTCGGACAGGAGCTCCTACAATGAGCAGTTCTTC. J is TRBJ2-1 and V is TRBV6-4; TRBD1 matches 7 bases. Looked up from germline, CDR1 is MRHNA and CDR2 is SNTAGT. CDR3 length: 15 amino acids. V was clipped by 5 bases and J by 0 bases; unmatched bases: 4.

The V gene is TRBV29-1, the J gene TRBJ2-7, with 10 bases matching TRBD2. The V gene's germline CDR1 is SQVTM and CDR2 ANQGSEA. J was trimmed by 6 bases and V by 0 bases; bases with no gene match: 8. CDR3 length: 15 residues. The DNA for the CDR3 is TGCAGCGTTGAAGATCGCCTAGCGGGAGAATTCGAGCAGTACTTC. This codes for CSVEDRLAGEFEQYF.

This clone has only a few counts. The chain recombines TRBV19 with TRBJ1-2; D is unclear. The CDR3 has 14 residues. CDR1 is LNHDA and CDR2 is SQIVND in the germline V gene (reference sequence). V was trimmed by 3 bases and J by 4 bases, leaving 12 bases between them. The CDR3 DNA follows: TGTGCCAGTAGTATTTTGGCAGGAGGCTATGGCTACACCTTC. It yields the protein CASSILAGGYGYTF.

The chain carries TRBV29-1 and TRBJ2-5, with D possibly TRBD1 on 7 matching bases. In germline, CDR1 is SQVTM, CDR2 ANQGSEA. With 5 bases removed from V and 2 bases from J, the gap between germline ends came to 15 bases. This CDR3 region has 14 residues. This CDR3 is CSVLGRGEQETQYF. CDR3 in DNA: TGCAGCGTTTTAGGCAGGGGGGAGCAAGAGACCCAGTACTTC.

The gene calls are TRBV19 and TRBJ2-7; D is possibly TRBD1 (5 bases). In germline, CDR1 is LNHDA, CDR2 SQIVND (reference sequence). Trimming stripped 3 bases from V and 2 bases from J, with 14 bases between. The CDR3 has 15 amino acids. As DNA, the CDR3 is TGTGCCAGTAGTATTTCCGACAGTCAACCCTACGAGCAGTACTTC. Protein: CASSISDSQPYEQYF.

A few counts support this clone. The CDR3 DNA follows: TGTGCCAGCAGTTACTCGCGGGCAGGGGGCAAGGAAAAACTGTTTTTT. It encodes CASSYSRAGGKEKLFF. The chain combines TRBV6-6 with TRBJ1-4; 8 nucleotides agree with TRBD1. V was clipped by 0 bases and J by 8 bases; unmatched bases: 8. CDR1 and CDR2 (germline): MNHNY, SVGAGI (reference sequence). The CDR3 contains 16 residues.

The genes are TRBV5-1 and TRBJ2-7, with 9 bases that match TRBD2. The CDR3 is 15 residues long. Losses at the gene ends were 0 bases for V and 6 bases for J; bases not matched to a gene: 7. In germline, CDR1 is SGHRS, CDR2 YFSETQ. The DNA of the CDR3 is TGCGCCAGCAGCTTGGCTGGAGCGGGAGGACGCGAGCAGTACTTC. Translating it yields CASSLAGAGGREQYF.